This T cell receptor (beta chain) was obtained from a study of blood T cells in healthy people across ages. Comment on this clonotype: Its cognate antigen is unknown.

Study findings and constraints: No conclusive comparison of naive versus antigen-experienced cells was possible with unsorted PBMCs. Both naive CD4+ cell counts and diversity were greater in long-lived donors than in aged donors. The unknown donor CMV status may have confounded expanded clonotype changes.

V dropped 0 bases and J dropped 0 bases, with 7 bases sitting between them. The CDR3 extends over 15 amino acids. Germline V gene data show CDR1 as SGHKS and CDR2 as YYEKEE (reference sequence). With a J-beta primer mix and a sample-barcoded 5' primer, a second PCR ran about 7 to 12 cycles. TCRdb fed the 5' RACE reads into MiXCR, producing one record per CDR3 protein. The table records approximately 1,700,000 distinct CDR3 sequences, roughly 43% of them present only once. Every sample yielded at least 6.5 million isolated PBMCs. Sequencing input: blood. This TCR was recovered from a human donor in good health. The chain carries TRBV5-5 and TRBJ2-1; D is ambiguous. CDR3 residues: CASSLELPSYNEQFF. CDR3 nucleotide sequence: TGTGCCAGCAGCTTGGAACTCCCCTCCTACAATGAGCAGTTCTTC.